Below are 16 T cell receptor beta chains sequenced from a single sample in a study of T cells after yellow fever vaccination. TCRdb passed the 5' RACE reads through MiXCR, listing each CDR3 protein once. The data hold roughly 350,000 distinct CDR3 sequences, with over 4% observed a single time. Sequenced material: PBMCs, taken 5 days after the yellow fever booster vaccination. These receptors originate from a man between 18 and 35 years old who received the YFV17D yellow fever vaccine.

Many counts were recorded for this clonotype. This chain connects TRBV29-1 to TRBJ2-5; tentative D call: TRBD2 (5 bases). V lost 5 bases, J lost 5 bases, and 15 bases lay in between. The CDR3 sequence is 13 residues long. CDR1 and CDR2 (germline): SQVTM, ANQGSEA. This chain's CDR3 is CSVREGVVETQYF. The CDR3 coding sequence is TGCAGCGTTAGAGAGGGCGTAGTGGAGACCCAGTACTTC.

This chain uses TRBV6-5 with TRBJ1-2; 7 nucleotides agree with TRBD1. This CDR3 has 14 residues. CDR1 is MNHEY and CDR2 is SVGAGI in the germline V gene. V lost 5 bases and J lost 5; bases outside the gene matches: 8. The CDR3 is CASSSDREGYGYTF. The CDR3 nucleotides are TGTGCCAGCAGTAGCGACAGGGAAGGGTATGGCTACACCTTC.

The sample holds many counts of this clonotype. V is TRBV9 and J is TRBJ2-5; D unresolved. CDR3 length: 14 residues. Deletions cut 0 bases from V and 5 bases from J, with 11 bases between. CDR1 is SGDLS and CDR2 is YYNGEE in the germline V gene. CDR3 sequence reads: CASSVGYSRETQYF. The CDR3 coding sequence is TGTGCCAGCAGCGTAGGGTACAGCCGGGAGACCCAGTACTTC.

This clonotype was recorded at least ten times. The V call is TRBV7-9, the J call TRBJ2-1, with 11 bases fitting TRBD1. This CDR3 has 16 residues. Per the germline V gene, CDR1 is SEHNR and CDR2 is FQNEAQ (reference sequence). Unmatched junction bases numbered 12, after V lost 4 bases and J lost 10 bases. The CDR3 coding sequence is TGTGCCAGCAGCTGGTTGGTAGGACAGGGGGCGGGGGAGCAGTTCTTC. Translation gives CASSWLVGQGAGEQFF.

This sequence joins TRBV20-1 and TRBJ2-1; 12 nucleotides line up with TRBD2. Germline-derived CDR1 and CDR2 are DFQATT and SNEGSKA (reference sequence). The CDR3 loop spans 15 amino acids. J gave up 7 bases and V 2 bases, and 6 bases lay outside the gene matches. CDR3 amino acids: CSARLAGGPLNEQFF. The CDR3 DNA is TGCAGTGCTAGACTAGCGGGGGGGCCTCTGAATGAGCAGTTCTTC.

The J gene is TRBJ2-3, the V gene TRBV7-9, with unresolved D. This CDR3 region has 14 residues. V gave up 5 bases and J gave up 2 bases, with 11 bases separating them. The germline V gene has CDR1 SEHNR and CDR2 FQNEAQ (reference sequence). DNA for the CDR3: TGTGCCAGCAGCCCGCAGCCCCTCACAGATACGCAGTATTTT. The encoded protein is CASSPQPLTDTQYF.

In its sample, this clonotype was seen many times. J is TRBJ2-5 and V is TRBV27; 7 bases fit TRBD2. The germline CDR1 and CDR2 sequences are MNHEY and SMNVEV (reference sequence). Trimming removed 7 bases from V and 5 bases from J; junction bases left unmatched: 10. This CDR3 is 14 amino acids long. The CDR3 DNA reads TGTGCCAGCACAGACACCCCCGGGAGGGAGACCCAGTACTTC. Amino acids: CASTDTPGRETQYF.

This rearrangement joins TRBV9 to TRBJ2-1, with TRBD2 matching over 8 bases. Germline CDR1 is SGDLS and CDR2 is YYNGEE. After removal of 3 bases from V and 6 bases from J, the junction contained 11 bases not matched to a gene. CDR3 size: 16 residues. CDR3 sequence (DNA): TGTGCCAGCAGCGCGCCAAGAGCGGGGGTTGTCAATGAGCAGTTCTTC. It is translated as CASSAPRAGVVNEQFF.

This clonotype has only a few counts. The chain is built from TRBV4-2 and TRBJ2-1; TRBD2 agrees at 11 bases. Trimming removed 2 bases from V and 5 bases from J; junction bases left unmatched: 5. Germline CDR1 is LGHNA and CDR2 is YNFKEQ. The CDR3 contains 16 residues. The CDR3: CASSQLAGGPDNEQFF. The CDR3 DNA is TGTGCCAGCAGCCAATTAGCGGGGGGGCCCGACAATGAGCAGTTCTTC.

The rearrangement links TRBV6-1 to TRBJ2-2, with 10 bases that match TRBD1. CDR1 MNHNS and CDR2 SASEGT come from the germline V gene. This CDR3 comprises 20 residues. V dropped 4 bases and J dropped 3; count of bases not matched to a gene: 17. The chain's CDR3 is CASSVIWRGTGTGDTGELFF. In DNA form, the CDR3 reads TGTGCCAGCAGTGTCATTTGGCGAGGCACCGGGACAGGGGACACCGGGGAGCTGTTTTTT.

This clonotype showed up many times. This rearrangement joins TRBV7-2 to TRBJ1-5; the D is unclear. Per germline, CDR1 SGHTA and CDR2 FQGNSA. Between the trimmed V and J ends, which lost 0 bases and 4 bases, there was a span of 7 bases. The CDR3 sequence is 14 residues long. CDR3 region: CASSLAGRNQPQHF. The CDR3, as DNA: TGTGCCAGCAGCTTAGCCGGAAGGAATCAGCCCCAGCATTTT.

The chain joins TRBV10-3 to TRBJ1-2, with 7 bases lining up with TRBD1. Germline CDR1 ENHRY, CDR2 SYGVKD. J was trimmed by 1 base and V by 0 bases; bases with no gene match: 2. The CDR3 sequence is 15 residues long. CDR3: CAISESGQDNYGYTF. In nucleotides, the CDR3 is TGTGCCATCAGTGAGTCCGGACAGGATAACTATGGCTACACCTTC.

This clonotype was seen ten or more times. The genes are TRBV2 and TRBJ2-1, with D uncertain. Germline-derived CDR1 and CDR2 are SNHLY and FYNNEI. The CDR3 covers 12 residues. The V end lost 1 base, the J end lost 7 bases, and 5 bases lay between the germline ends. CDR3 coding DNA: TGTGCCAGCAGTGAAGACGCTAATGAGCAGTTCTTC. It codes for CASSEDANEQFF.

The chain uses TRBV5-1 and TRBJ2-5; 7 bases are shared with TRBD1. The CDR3 is 15 residues long. Germline CDR1 is SGHRS and CDR2 is YFSETQ. The V and J ends lost 4 bases and 5 bases, in that order; junction bases with no gene match: 11. As DNA, the CDR3 is TGCGCCAGCAGCACCGGACAGGTGAAAGGGGAGACCCAGTACTTC. It is translated as CASSTGQVKGETQYF.

A few counts support this clonotype. The V and J genes are TRBV29-1 and TRBJ2-2; TRBD1 is a possible D gene (7 bases). Germline V gene lookup returns CDR1 SQVTM and CDR2 ANQGSEA. Trimming took off 3 bases at V and 6 bases at J, with 17 bases between the two ends. The CDR3 contains 15 residues. The CDR3 DNA is TGCAGCGTTGAGTGGGGCAGGGGGGCCCCCGGGGAGCTGTTTTTT. Its protein product is CSVEWGRGAPGELFF.

This chain links TRBV6-5 with TRBJ2-7, with D maybe TRBD2 (6 bases). Germline V gene sequence: CDR1 MNHEY, CDR2 SVGAGI. The CDR3 runs to 14 residues. Trimming removed 4 bases from V and 7 bases from J, with 17 bases in between. CDR3 DNA: TGTGCCAGCAGTTCGGGACTTCCGCTTGGGGAGCAGTACTTC. This codes for CASSSGLPLGEQYF.